This is a list of T cell receptor beta chains from one sample in a study of Graves' ophthalmopathy and Graves' hyperthyroidism. A single record per CDR3 protein comes from TCRdb applying MiXCR to the multiplex PCR reads. The table lists 600,000 to 650,000 distinct CDR3 sequences, 20% to 25% of them singletons, with approximately 7.7% in the top ten. Sequencing was carried out using peripheral blood. The receptor set was obtained from a woman aged 18-29 years with stable Graves' hyperthyroidism. Some clones in this sample may be carry-over from other donors' samples. CDR3s include the opening cysteine and the closing phenylalanine or tryptophan. Fields, in order: D gene, V gene, clone size, J gene, CDR3 protein, CDR3 DNA. A D gene is named only where the DNA matches it firmly. Only part of the rows carry a size: once, few, many, or a class if the clone is expanded.

D: TRBD1
V: TRBV19
size: .
J: TRBJ1-5
CDR3: CASRFRQGARDQPQHF
DNA: TGTGCCAGTAGGTTCAGACAGGGGGCTAGGGATCAGCCCCAGCATTTT

D: .
V: TRBV7-2
size: many
J: TRBJ1-3
CDR3: CASSANPGDMAIYF
DNA: TGTGCCAGCAGCGCCAACCCAGGAGATATGGCCATATATTTT

D: TRBD1
V: TRBV2
size: few
J: TRBJ1-1
CDR3: CASCRTGGLTEAFF
DNA: TGTGCCAGCTGCCGGACAGGGGGCCTCACTGAAGCTTTCTTT

D: TRBD1
V: TRBV27
size: .
J: TRBJ1-2
CDR3: CASSLSAQGASGYTF
DNA: TGTGCCAGCAGTTTATCAGCACAGGGGGCGAGTGGCTACACCTTC

D: TRBD1
V: TRBV28
size: many
J: TRBJ1-6
CDR3: CASSSLPGQFNSPLHF
DNA: TGTGCCAGCAGTTCCCTACCGGGACAGTTCAATTCACCCCTCCACTTT

D: TRBD1
V: TRBV20-1
size: few
J: TRBJ1-2
CDR3: CSAAYRGLWGYTF
DNA: TGCAGTGCGGCCTACAGGGGTCTCTGGGGCTACACCTTC

D: .
V: TRBV11-2
size: .
J: TRBJ2-5
CDR3: CASSLGTGQGETQYF
DNA: TGTGCCAGCAGCTTAGGAACAGGGCAGGGGGAGACCCAGTACTTC

D: .
V: TRBV7-2
size: .
J: TRBJ1-2
CDR3: CASTSKAYGYTF
DNA: TGTGCCAGCACCTCAAAAGCCTATGGCTACACCTTC

D: .
V: TRBV4-1
size: many
J: TRBJ1-1
CDR3: CASSQDSVLVENTEAFF
DNA: TGCGCCAGCAGCCAAGATTCAGTACTCGTAGAGAACACTGAAGCTTTCTTT

D: .
V: TRBV6-2/TRBV6-3
size: many
J: TRBJ2-7
CDR3: CASSYVEETSYEQYF
DNA: TGTGCCAGCAGTTACGTTGAGGAGACCTCCTACGAGCAGTACTTC

D: .
V: TRBV6-2/TRBV6-3
size: .
J: TRBJ1-1
CDR3: CASSYVPITEAFF
DNA: TGTGCCAGCAGTTACGTACCGATCACTGAAGCTTTCTTT

D: .
V: TRBV6-5
size: many
J: TRBJ2-7
CDR3: CASSSTAGHSYEQYF
DNA: TGTGCCAGCAGTTCAACGGCGGGACACTCCTACGAGCAGTACTTC

D: .
V: TRBV20-1
size: many
J: TRBJ2-5
CDR3: CSVTPSGLTETQYF
DNA: TGCAGTGTCACACCCTCGGGCCTTACGGAGACCCAGTACTTC

D: TRBD1
V: TRBV28
size: .
J: TRBJ1-1
CDR3: CACNRGPNTEAFF
DNA: TGTGCCTGTAACAGGGGGCCGAACACTGAAGCTTTCTTT

D: .
V: TRBV11-1
size: many
J: TRBJ2-7
CDR3: CASRTGTHELSYEQYF
DNA: TGTGCCAGCAGAACCGGGACACACGAGCTTTCCTACGAGCAGTACTTC

D: TRBD1
V: TRBV20-1
size: many
J: TRBJ1-6
CDR3: CSARTGVVSTYNSPLHF
DNA: TGCAGTGCTAGAACAGGGGTAGTCAGTACCTATAATTCACCCCTCCACTTT

D: .
V: TRBV28
size: many
J: TRBJ1-1
CDR3: CASSLGRNTEAFF
DNA: TGTGCCAGCAGTTTAGGCAGAAACACTGAAGCTTTCTTT

D: .
V: TRBV12-3/TRBV12-4
size: many
J: TRBJ1-2
CDR3: CASRDRKGGYGYTF
DNA: TGTGCCAGCAGGGACAGAAAGGGGGGATATGGCTACACCTTC

D: .
V: TRBV12-3/TRBV12-4
size: many
J: TRBJ1-5
CDR3: CASRPMMGNQPQHF
DNA: TGTGCCAGCAGACCGATGATGGGCAATCAGCCCCAGCATTTT

D: .
V: TRBV9
size: many
J: TRBJ2-5
CDR3: CASSVDAKQETQYF
DNA: TGTGCCAGCAGCGTAGACGCTAAACAAGAGACCCAGTACTTC

D: .
V: TRBV20-1
size: many
J: TRBJ2-5
CDR3: CSASLWGAELVGTQYF
DNA: TGCAGTGCTTCCCTTTGGGGAGCGGAACTGGTTGGGACCCAGTACTTC

D: TRBD1
V: TRBV25-1
size: many
J: TRBJ2-7
CDR3: CASSEGQGIYEQYF
DNA: TGTGCCAGCAGTGAGGGACAGGGGATCTACGAGCAGTACTTC

D: .
V: TRBV2
size: many
J: TRBJ1-1
CDR3: CASSEARAEAFF
DNA: TGTGCCAGCAGTGAAGCCCGAGCTGAAGCTTTCTTT

D: .
V: TRBV6-5
size: few
J: TRBJ1-5
CDR3: CASSSGWAVYQPQHF
DNA: TGTGCCAGCAGTTCGGGGTGGGCGGTTTATCAGCCCCAGCATTTT

D: .
V: TRBV27
size: .
J: TRBJ1-1
CDR3: CASSLSILDTEAFF
DNA: TGTGCCAGCAGTTTATCGATCTTGGACACTGAAGCTTTCTTT

D: TRBD1
V: TRBV6-2/TRBV6-3
size: many
J: TRBJ2-7
CDR3: CATLPDRELLREQYF
DNA: TGTGCCACCTTACCCGACAGGGAACTTCTTAGGGAGCAGTACTTC

D: .
V: TRBV6-1
size: many
J: TRBJ1-2
CDR3: CASSERQHYGYTF
DNA: TGTGCCAGCAGTGAACGACAGCATTATGGCTACACCTTC

D: TRBD1
V: TRBV6-1
size: many
J: TRBJ1-2
CDR3: CASSLRQGSYGYTF
DNA: TGTGCCAGCAGCCTCCGACAGGGGAGCTATGGCTACACCTTC

D: TRBD1
V: TRBV12-3/TRBV12-4
size: few
J: TRBJ1-1
CDR3: CASSPTGGYTEAFF
DNA: TGTGCCAGCAGCCCGACAGGGGGATACACTGAAGCTTTCTTT

D: TRBD1
V: TRBV5-1
size: many
J: TRBJ1-3
CDR3: CASSPGTGSGNTIYF
DNA: TGCGCCAGCAGCCCTGGGACAGGCTCCGGAAACACCATATATTTT

D: .
V: TRBV6-5
size: many
J: TRBJ2-5
CDR3: CASSAGRGGDGETQYF
DNA: TGTGCCAGCAGCGCGGGGAGGGGGGGGGATGGAGAGACCCAGTACTTC

D: TRBD1
V: TRBV30
size: many
J: TRBJ1-5
CDR3: CAWKGTGGFNQPQHF
DNA: TGTGCCTGGAAAGGGACAGGGGGCTTCAATCAGCCCCAGCATTTT

D: TRBD1
V: TRBV12-3/TRBV12-4
size: many
J: TRBJ2-7
CDR3: CASSRSGTGSRHEQYF
DNA: TGTGCCAGCAGTCGATCTGGGACAGGCTCCCGACACGAGCAGTACTTC

D: .
V: TRBV2
size: many
J: TRBJ2-4
CDR3: CASSEGSVKNIQYF
DNA: TGTGCCAGCAGTGAAGGATCGGTCAAAAACATTCAGTACTTC

D: .
V: TRBV6-1
size: .
J: TRBJ1-1
CDR3: CASTQYEANTEAFF
DNA: TGTGCCAGCACCCAGTATGAGGCGAACACTGAAGCTTTCTTT

D: TRBD1
V: TRBV20-1
size: many
J: TRBJ1-2
CDR3: CSARDSHTNYGYTF
DNA: TGCAGTGCCAGGGACAGCCACACTAACTATGGCTACACCTTC

D: .
V: TRBV2
size: many
J: TRBJ1-6
CDR3: CASRPGEFYNSPLHF
DNA: TGTGCCAGTCGCCCCGGAGAGTTCTATAATTCACCCCTCCACTTT

D: .
V: TRBV4-1
size: many
J: TRBJ2-7
CDR3: CASSQISGSYEQYF
DNA: TGCGCCAGCAGCCAAATCTCTGGCAGTTACGAGCAGTACTTC

D: .
V: TRBV20-1
size: many
J: TRBJ2-7
CDR3: CSASGTLGLSPYEQYF
DNA: TGCAGTGCTAGTGGGACGTTGGGACTTTCACCCTACGAGCAGTACTTC

D: .
V: TRBV12-3/TRBV12-4
size: .
J: TRBJ1-3
CDR3: CASDFQQGNTIYF
DNA: TGTGCCAGCGACTTTCAGCAGGGAAACACCATATATTTT

D: .
V: TRBV7-9
size: .
J: TRBJ2-4
CDR3: CASSLYGAGLAKNIQYF
DNA: TGTGCCAGCAGCTTATATGGTGCAGGACTAGCCAAAAACATTCAGTACTTC

D: .
V: TRBV27
size: many
J: TRBJ2-7
CDR3: CASSPDPRGSEQYF
DNA: TGTGCCAGCAGTCCCGACCCCAGGGGAAGCGAGCAGTACTTC

D: .
V: TRBV3-1
size: many
J: TRBJ2-5
CDR3: CASSQDSGSQETQYF
DNA: TGTGCCAGCAGCCAAGATTCTGGTTCCCAAGAGACCCAGTACTTC

D: .
V: TRBV12-3/TRBV12-4
size: few
J: TRBJ1-2
CDR3: CASVAGDYGYTF
DNA: TGTGCCAGCGTAGCGGGGGACTATGGCTACACCTTC

D: .
V: TRBV6-1
size: .
J: TRBJ2-7
CDR3: CASSEGSRGYEQYF
DNA: TGTGCCAGCAGTGAAGGCTCCAGAGGGTACGAGCAGTACTTC

D: TRBD2
V: TRBV28
size: many
J: TRBJ2-2
CDR3: CASSLGLAGGYNTGELFF
DNA: TGTGCCAGCAGTTTAGGACTAGCGGGAGGGTATAACACCGGGGAGCTGTTTTTT

D: .
V: TRBV20-1
size: .
J: TRBJ1-1
CDR3: CSATEGEKYTEAFF
DNA: TGCAGTGCAACCGAAGGAGAGAAGTACACTGAAGCTTTCTTT

D: TRBD1
V: TRBV24-1
size: many
J: TRBJ1-1
CDR3: CATRPGGWNTEAFF
DNA: TGTGCCACCAGACCAGGGGGCTGGAACACTGAAGCTTTCTTT

D: TRBD2
V: TRBV29-1
size: many
J: TRBJ2-7
CDR3: CSVIRTRNYEQYF
DNA: TGCAGCGTCATAAGGACTAGAAACTACGAGCAGTACTTC

D: TRBD1
V: TRBV7-3
size: many
J: TRBJ2-7
CDR3: CASSFSGGLDEQYF
DNA: TGTGCCAGCAGCTTTTCAGGGGGCTTAGACGAGCAGTACTTC

D: .
V: TRBV6-2/TRBV6-3
size: many
J: TRBJ2-2
CDR3: CASSYEGGEDTGELFF
DNA: TGTGCCAGCAGTTACGAAGGAGGGGAAGACACCGGGGAGCTGTTTTTT

D: .
V: TRBV30
size: .
J: TRBJ1-1
CDR3: CAWITGGDTEAFF
DNA: TGTGCCTGGATAACCGGGGGGGACACTGAAGCTTTCTTT

D: .
V: TRBV6-1
size: .
J: TRBJ1-2
CDR3: CASTHRDFGGYTF
DNA: TGTGCCAGCACTCACAGGGATTTCGGTGGCTACACCTTC